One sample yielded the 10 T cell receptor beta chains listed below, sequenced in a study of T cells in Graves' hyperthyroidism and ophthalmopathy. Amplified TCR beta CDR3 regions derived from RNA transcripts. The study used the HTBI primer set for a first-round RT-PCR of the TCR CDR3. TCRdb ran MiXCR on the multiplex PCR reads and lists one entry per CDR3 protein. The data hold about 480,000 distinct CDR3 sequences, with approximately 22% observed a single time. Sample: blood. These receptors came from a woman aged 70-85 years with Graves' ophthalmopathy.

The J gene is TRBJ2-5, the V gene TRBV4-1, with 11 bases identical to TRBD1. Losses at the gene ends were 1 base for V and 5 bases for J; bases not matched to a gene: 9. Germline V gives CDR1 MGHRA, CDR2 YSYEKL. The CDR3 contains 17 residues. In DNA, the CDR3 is TGCGCCAGCAGCCAAGTCAGGGGACAGGGGGGCGCGGAGACCCAGTACTTC. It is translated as CASSQVRGQGGAETQYF.

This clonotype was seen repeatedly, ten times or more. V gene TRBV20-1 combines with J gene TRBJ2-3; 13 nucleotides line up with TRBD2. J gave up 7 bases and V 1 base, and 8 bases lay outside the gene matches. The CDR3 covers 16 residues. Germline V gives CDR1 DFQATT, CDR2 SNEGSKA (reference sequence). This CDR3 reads CSARGSTSGRSNTQYF. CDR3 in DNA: TGCAGTGCTAGAGGGTCGACTAGCGGGAGGTCTAATACGCAGTATTTT.

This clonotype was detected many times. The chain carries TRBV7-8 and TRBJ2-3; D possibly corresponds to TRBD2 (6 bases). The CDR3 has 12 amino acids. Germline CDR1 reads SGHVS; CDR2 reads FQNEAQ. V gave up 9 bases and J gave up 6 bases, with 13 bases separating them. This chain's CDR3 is CASYRESDTQYF. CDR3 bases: TGTGCCAGTTATCGGGAGAGCGATACGCAGTATTTT.

The CDR3 reads CATKQGGPSTGQFF. CDR3 DNA sequence: TGTGCCACCAAACAAGGAGGGCCCTCAACGGGGCAGTTCTTC. This rearrangement joins TRBV5-4 to TRBJ2-1, with a possible D match to TRBD2 (6 bases). Germline CDR1 reads SGHNT; CDR2 reads YYREEE (reference sequence). V lost 9 bases and J lost 12, with 25 bases in between. CDR3 size: 14 residues.

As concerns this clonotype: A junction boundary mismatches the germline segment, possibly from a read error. CDR3 sequence reads: CASSLAVTFRSGNTTYF. CDR3 DNA sequence: TGTGCCAGCAGCTTAGCGGTAACTTTCCGCTCTGGAAACACCACATATTTT. The chain has TRBV7-2 and TRBJ1-3; D is unclear. Germline CDR1 and CDR2: SGHTA and FQGNSA. The CDR3 contains 17 residues.

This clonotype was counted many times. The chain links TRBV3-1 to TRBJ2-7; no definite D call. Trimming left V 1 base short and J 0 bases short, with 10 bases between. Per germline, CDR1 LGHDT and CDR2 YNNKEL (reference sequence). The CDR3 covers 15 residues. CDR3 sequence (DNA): TGTGCCAGCAGCCAAGTCGGACCTGCCTCCTACGAGCAGTACTTC. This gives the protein CASSQVGPASYEQYF.

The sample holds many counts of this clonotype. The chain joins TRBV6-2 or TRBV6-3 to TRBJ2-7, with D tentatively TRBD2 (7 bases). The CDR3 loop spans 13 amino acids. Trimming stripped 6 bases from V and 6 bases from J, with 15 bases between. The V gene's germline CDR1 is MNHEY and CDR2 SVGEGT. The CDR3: CASRRGQGGEQYF. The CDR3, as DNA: TGTGCCAGCAGGCGGGGGCAGGGAGGCGAGCAGTACTTC.

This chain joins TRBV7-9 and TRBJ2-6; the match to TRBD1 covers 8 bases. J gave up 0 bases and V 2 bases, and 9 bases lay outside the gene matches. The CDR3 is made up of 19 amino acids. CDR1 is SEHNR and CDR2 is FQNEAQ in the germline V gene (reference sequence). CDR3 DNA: TGTGCCAGCAGCTTATTGCGGGACAGGCGATCCTCTGGGGCCAACGTCCTGACTTTC. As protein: CASSLLRDRRSSGANVLTF.

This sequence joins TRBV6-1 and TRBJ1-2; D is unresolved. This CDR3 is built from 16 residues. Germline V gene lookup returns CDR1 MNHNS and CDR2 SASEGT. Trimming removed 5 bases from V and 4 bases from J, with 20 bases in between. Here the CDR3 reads CASSYDKTIAPYGYTF. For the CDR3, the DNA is TGTGCCAGCAGTTATGACAAGACGATAGCCCCCTATGGCTACACCTTC.

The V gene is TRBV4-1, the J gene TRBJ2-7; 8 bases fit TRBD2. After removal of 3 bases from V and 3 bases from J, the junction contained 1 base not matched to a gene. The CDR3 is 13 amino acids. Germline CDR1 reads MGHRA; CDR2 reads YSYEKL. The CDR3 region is CASSQREDYEQYF. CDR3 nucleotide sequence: TGCGCCAGCAGCCAGCGGGAGGACTACGAGCAGTACTTC.